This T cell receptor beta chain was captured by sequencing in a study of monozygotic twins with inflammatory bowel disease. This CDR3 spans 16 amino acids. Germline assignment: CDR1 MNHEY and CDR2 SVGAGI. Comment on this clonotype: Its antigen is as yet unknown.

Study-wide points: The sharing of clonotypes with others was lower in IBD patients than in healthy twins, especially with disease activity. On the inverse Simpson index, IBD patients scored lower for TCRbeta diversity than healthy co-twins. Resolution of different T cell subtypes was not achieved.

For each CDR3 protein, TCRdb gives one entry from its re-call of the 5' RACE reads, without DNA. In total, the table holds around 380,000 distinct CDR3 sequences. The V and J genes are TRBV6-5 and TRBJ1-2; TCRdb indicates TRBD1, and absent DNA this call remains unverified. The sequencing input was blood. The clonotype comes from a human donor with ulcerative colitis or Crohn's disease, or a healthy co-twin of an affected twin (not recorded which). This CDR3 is CASSYSRDSTFYGYTF.